This T cell receptor (beta chain) was identified during a study of blood T cell repertoires in COVID-19. The data were produced by immunoSEQ multiplex PCR, yet TCRdb's version contains in-frame clones alone and is incomplete. Of some 210,000 clones listed, almost 85% are singletons. The germline CDR1 and CDR2 sequences are KGHSH and LQKENI. V was cut by 6 bases and J by 5 bases, with 10 bases left in between. The CDR3 is 13 residues long. The sample taken for sequencing was peripheral blood. The source is a woman aged 45-65 years with active or convalescent COVID-19. The gene calls are TRBV18 and TRBJ2-2; a weak D match, TRBD1 (6 bases). The CDR3 is CASSPTGTGELFF. The CDR3 DNA sequence: TGTGCCAGCTCCCCGACAGGTACCGGGGAGCTGTTTTTT.